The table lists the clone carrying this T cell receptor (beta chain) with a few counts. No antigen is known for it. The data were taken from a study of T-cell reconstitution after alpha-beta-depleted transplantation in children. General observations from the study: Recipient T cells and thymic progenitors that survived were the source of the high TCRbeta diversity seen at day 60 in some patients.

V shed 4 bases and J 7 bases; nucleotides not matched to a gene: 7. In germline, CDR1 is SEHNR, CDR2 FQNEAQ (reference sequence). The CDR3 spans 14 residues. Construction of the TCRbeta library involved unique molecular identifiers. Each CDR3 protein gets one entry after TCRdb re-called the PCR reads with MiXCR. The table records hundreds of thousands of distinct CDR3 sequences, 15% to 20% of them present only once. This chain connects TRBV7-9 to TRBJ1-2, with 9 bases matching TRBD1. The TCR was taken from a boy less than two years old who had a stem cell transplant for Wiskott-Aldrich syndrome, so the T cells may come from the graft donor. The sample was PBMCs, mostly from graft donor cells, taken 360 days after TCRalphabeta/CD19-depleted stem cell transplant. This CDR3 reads CASSYNRGRGGYTF. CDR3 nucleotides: TGTGCCAGCAGCTACAACAGGGGGCGTGGTGGCTACACCTTC.